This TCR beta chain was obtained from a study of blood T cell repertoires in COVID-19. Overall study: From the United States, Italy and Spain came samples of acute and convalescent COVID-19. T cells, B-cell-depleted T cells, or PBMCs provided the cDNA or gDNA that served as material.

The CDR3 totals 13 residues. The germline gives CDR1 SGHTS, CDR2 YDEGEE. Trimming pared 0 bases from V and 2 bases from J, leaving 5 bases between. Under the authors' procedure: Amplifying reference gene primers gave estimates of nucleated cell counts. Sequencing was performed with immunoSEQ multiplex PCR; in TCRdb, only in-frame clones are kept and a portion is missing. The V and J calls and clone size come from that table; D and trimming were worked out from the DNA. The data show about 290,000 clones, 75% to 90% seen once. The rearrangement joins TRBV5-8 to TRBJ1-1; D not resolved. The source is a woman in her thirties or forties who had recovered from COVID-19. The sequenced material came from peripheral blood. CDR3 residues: CASSLAYNTEAFF. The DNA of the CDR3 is TGTGCCAGCAGCTTGGCCTACAACACTGAAGCTTTCTTT.